The next 11 T cell receptor beta chains were all read from a single sample in a study of CDR3 diversity in severe acne. In TCRdb, the PCR reads were re-called with MiXCR into one record per CDR3 protein. The repertoire includes about 97,000 distinct CDR3 sequences, approximately 47% of them detected once, and about an eighth sits in the top ten. The sequenced sample consisted of blood. These receptors were obtained from a male donor with acne.

The chain couples TRBV2 to TRBJ1-6; D perhaps matches TRBD1 (5 bases). CDR3 length: 15 amino acids. Germline CDR1 and CDR2: SNHLY and FYNNEI. V lost 7 bases and J lost 8, with 18 bases in between. The DNA of the CDR3 is TGTGCCAGCACAGTGACATGGGGGGTCGATTCACCCCTCCACTTT. Amino acids: CASTVTWGVDSPLHF.

The chain combines TRBV20-1 with TRBJ2-2; 7 nucleotides agree with TRBD2. CDR1 DFQATT and CDR2 SNEGSKA come from the germline V gene (reference sequence). The CDR3 consists of 16 residues. V lost 5 bases and J lost 2; bases outside the gene matches: 11. The CDR3 loop is CSADPWGEGNTGELFF. In nucleotides, the CDR3 is TGCAGTGCTGATCCTTGGGGGGAGGGCAACACCGGGGAGCTGTTTTTT.

Comment on this clonotype: The germline gene is not matched at one end of the junction; a read error may be the cause. This chain uses TRBV4-3 with TRBJ2-7; 10 nucleotides align to TRBD2. Germline V CDR1 and CDR2: LGHNA, YSLEER. The CDR3 is 16 amino acids. The CDR3 sequence: CASSQEPSGSAGELYF. CDR3 in DNA: TGCGCCAGCAGCCAAGAGCCTAGCGGGAGTGCCGGGGAGCTGTACTTC.

This clonotype was recorded at least ten times. The chain recombines TRBV7-3 with TRBJ2-5, with D possibly being TRBD2 (5 bases). The germline CDR1 and CDR2 sequences are SGHTA and FQGTGA. This CDR3 contains 15 residues. The ends were cut back, 2 bases at V and 0 bases at J, with 10 bases in the middle. CDR3 coding DNA: TGTGCCAGCAGCTTATCTGGAGGTTACCAAGAGACCCAGTACTTC. Its translation: CASSLSGGYQETQYF.

This clonotype was recorded many times. The J gene is TRBJ2-7, the V gene TRBV7-2; D is undetermined. Trimming removed 1 base at V and 0 bases at J, with 7 bases between. Per the germline V gene, CDR1 is SGHTA and CDR2 is FQGNSA. This CDR3 region has 14 residues. As DNA, the CDR3 is TGTGCCAGCAGCTTAGTTCCGAGCTCCTACGAGCAGTACGTC. Residues: CASSLVPSSYEQYV.

By share, this clonotype counts as medium-sized. The genes are TRBV29-1 and TRBJ2-3; D not resolved. Trimming cost V 6 bases and J 1 base, with 14 bases left between them. The CDR3 totals 14 residues. Germline V gene sequence: CDR1 SQVTM, CDR2 ANQGSEA. CDR3 in amino acids: CSVRLALGTDTQYF. CDR3 bases: TGCAGCGTCCGCCTCGCCCTGGGCACAGATACGCAGTATTTT.

The rearrangement joins TRBV4-3 to TRBJ1-5; D unresolved. This CDR3 contains 15 residues. CDR1 and CDR2 (germline): LGHNA, YSLEER. V was clipped by 0 bases and J by 0 bases, with 6 bases between them. The CDR3 spells CASSQDQNSNQPQHF. In DNA, the CDR3 is TGCGCCAGCAGCCAAGACCAGAATAGCAATCAGCCCCAGCATTTT.

The chain is built from TRBV25-1 and TRBJ2-2; D perhaps matches TRBD1 (7 bases). The germline gives CDR1 MGHDK, CDR2 SYGVNS. The CDR3 has 13 amino acids. The CDR3 DNA sequence: TGTGCGGCAGGCAGGGGGGAAGCCGGGGAGCTGTTTTTT. This codes for CAAGRGEAGELFF. Combining the CDR3 with reference TRBV25-1 and TRBJ2-2 gives the whole variable domain EADIYQTPRYLVIGTGKKITLECSQTMGHDKMYWYQQDPGMELHLIHYSYGVNSTEKGDLSSESTVSRIRTEHFPLTLESARPSHTSQYLCAAGRGEAGELFFGEGSRLTVL.

This clonotype was picked up many times. This chain connects TRBV6-4 to TRBJ2-3, with D maybe TRBD2 (7 bases). This CDR3 is built from 15 residues. Germline loops: CDR1 MRHNA, CDR2 SNTAGT. V was pared by 0 bases and J by 2 bases, with 9 bases between. This CDR3 reads CASSDSGGATDTQYF. CDR3 DNA sequence: TGTGCCAGCAGTGACTCGGGGGGGGCCACAGATACGCAGTATTTT.

This clonotype has at least ten counts. The chain combines TRBV19 with TRBJ1-5, with a possible D match to TRBD1 (6 bases). Trimming cost V 7 bases and J 0 bases, with 22 bases left between them. CDR3 length: 18 residues. The germline CDR1 and CDR2 sequences are LNHDA and SQIVND (reference sequence). CDR3 in DNA: TGTGCCAGTACCAACTCGAGAGGGGGAACTTATAGCAATCAGCCCCAGCATTTT. It encodes CASTNSRGGTYSNQPQHF. Combining the CDR3 with reference TRBV19 and TRBJ1-5 gives the whole variable domain DGGITQSPKYLFRKEGQNVTLSCEQNLNHDAMYWYRQDPGQGLRLIYYSQIVNDFQKGDIAEGYSVSREKKESFPLTVTSAQKNPTAFYLCASTNSRGGTYSNQPQHFGDGTRLSIL.

This rearrangement joins TRBV24-1 to TRBJ1-2; D is unclear. Germline V gene lookup returns CDR1 KGHDR and CDR2 SFDVKD. Trimming cost V 0 bases and J 5 bases, with 15 bases left between them. This CDR3 is built from 16 residues. CDR3 protein: CATSDLGTEGRYGYTF. CDR3 coding DNA: TGTGCCACCAGTGATTTGGGTACGGAAGGGCGGTATGGCTACACCTTC.